Reported below is one TCR beta chain. Its antigen is unknown. This entry belongs to a study of cytomegalovirus exposure and HLA in healthy donors. Findings and limits, study-wide: In a later analysis, several top co-occurrence clusters appeared linked to parvovirus B19, influenza, CMV and Epstein-Barr virus.

The PCR used 60 Vbeta and 13 Jbeta primers. The repertoire was sequenced with immunoSEQ multiplex PCR; TCRdb's copy has only in-frame clones and lacks some. Among 50,000 to 60,000 clones, around 73% were seen once, and the ten largest hold 2.5% to 3%. The CDR3 is 22 residues long. Trimming took 2 bases from V and 0 from J; bases not matched to a gene: 18. CDR1 MNHNS and CDR2 SASEGT come from the germline V gene. The chain is built from TRBV6-1 and TRBJ2-3; 12 bases are shared with TRBD2. The sequence was obtained from a woman in her forties in good health and CMV-seropositive. Material for sequencing was PBMCs. In DNA, the CDR3 is TGTGCCAGCAGTGAAACCCCGCCGACTAGCGGGGGACCTCCATGGAGCACAGATACGCAGTATTTT. Translating it yields CASSETPPTSGGPPWSTDTQYF.